These 6 T cell receptor beta chains came from one sample sequenced in a study of CD8 T cells in ankylosing spondylitis. TCRdb re-analysed the 5' RACE reads in MiXCR, keeping a single row per CDR3 protein. Here the sample spans about 200,000 distinct CDR3 sequences, 6% to 8.5% being singletons. Their recognized antigens are unknown. General study findings and limits: What appeared characteristic of ankylosing spondylitis blood was a TCR beta motif of about eight highly homologous variants.

Sequences were obtained from blood, either unsorted or a sorted T cell fraction (not recorded which). These receptors came from a male donor with ankylosing spondylitis.

This clonotype was seen repeatedly, ten times or more. The chain recombines TRBV12-3 or TRBV12-4 with TRBJ2-1, with a tentative D call TRBD2 (6 bases). With 6 bases removed from V and 4 bases from J, the gap between germline ends came to 19 bases. The CDR3 contains 16 residues. The CDR3, as DNA: TGTGCCAGCAGCTCTCGGTGGGGGAGGTCGTACAATGAGCAGTTCTTC. This sequence encodes CASSSRWGRSYNEQFF.

Ten or more counts support this clonotype. The rearrangement uses TRBV27 and TRBJ2-1; D gene ambiguous. The V and J ends lost 3 bases and 7 bases respectively, with 16 bases between them. CDR1 is MNHEY and CDR2 is SMNVEV in the germline V gene (reference sequence). The length of the CDR3 is 15 residues. The CDR3 region has the DNA TGTGCCAGCAGTTTTGTTGCTGGGGTAGGAAATGAGCAGTTCTTC. Residues: CASSFVAGVGNEQFF.

This clonotype was observed a few times. The chain links TRBV6-1 to TRBJ2-4, with D possibly TRBD2 on 5 matching bases. The CDR3 covers 13 residues. Trimming took off 7 bases at V and 6 bases at J, with 13 bases between the two ends. Germline assignment: CDR1 MNHNS and CDR2 SASEGT. In nucleotides, the CDR3 is TGTGCCAGCACTCCAACACGGGGAAACATTCAGTACTTC. Its translation: CASTPTRGNIQYF.

This clonotype was seen repeatedly, ten times or more. The chain carries TRBV12-3 or TRBV12-4 and TRBJ1-3, with D possibly being TRBD1 (5 bases). Trimming removed 3 bases from V and 0 bases from J, with 15 bases in between. The CDR3 consists of 17 residues. In nucleotides, the CDR3 is TGTGCCAGCAGTTTCGGGGCAGGGCGCCCCTCTGGAAACACCATATATTTT. Translated, it gives CASSFGAGRPSGNTIYF.

This clonotype was counted ten times or more. The chain has TRBV27 and TRBJ2-1, with 7 bases aligning to TRBD2. Trimming cost V 6 bases and J 7 bases; bases outside gene matches: 15. Per germline, CDR1 MNHEY and CDR2 SMNVEV (reference sequence). This CDR3 is 16 amino acids long. The CDR3 region is CASRFYYGGGSNEQFF. In nucleotides, the CDR3 is TGTGCCAGCAGATTTTATTATGGCGGGGGTTCTAATGAGCAGTTCTTC.

This clonotype occurred many times. The gene calls are TRBV11-2 and TRBJ2-7; D is unresolved. The germline gives CDR1 SGHAT, CDR2 FQNNGV. The V end lost 3 bases, the J end lost 7 bases, and 10 bases lay between the germline ends. The CDR3 loop spans 12 amino acids. Here the CDR3 reads CASSFGSREQYF. The CDR3 nucleotides are TGTGCCAGCAGCTTTGGAAGTAGGGAGCAGTACTTC.